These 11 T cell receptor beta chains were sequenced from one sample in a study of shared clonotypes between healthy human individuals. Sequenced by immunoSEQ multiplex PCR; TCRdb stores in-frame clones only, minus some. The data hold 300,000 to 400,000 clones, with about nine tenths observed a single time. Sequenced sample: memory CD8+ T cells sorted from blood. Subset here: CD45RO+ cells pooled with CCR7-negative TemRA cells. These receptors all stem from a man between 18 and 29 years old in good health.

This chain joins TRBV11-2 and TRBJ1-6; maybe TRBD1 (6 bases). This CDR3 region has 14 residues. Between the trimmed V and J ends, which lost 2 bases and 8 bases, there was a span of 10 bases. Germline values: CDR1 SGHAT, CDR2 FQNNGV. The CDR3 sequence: CASSLSGGDSPLHF. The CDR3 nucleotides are TGTGCCAGCAGCTTAAGCGGGGGCGATTCACCCCTCCACTTT.

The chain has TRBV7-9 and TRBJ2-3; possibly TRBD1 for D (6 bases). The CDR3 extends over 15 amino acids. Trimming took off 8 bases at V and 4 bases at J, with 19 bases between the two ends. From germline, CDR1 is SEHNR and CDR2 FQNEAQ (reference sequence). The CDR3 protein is CASSSRQGLADTQYF. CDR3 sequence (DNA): TGTGCCAGCTCCAGTAGGCAGGGGCTTGCAGATACGCAGTATTTT.

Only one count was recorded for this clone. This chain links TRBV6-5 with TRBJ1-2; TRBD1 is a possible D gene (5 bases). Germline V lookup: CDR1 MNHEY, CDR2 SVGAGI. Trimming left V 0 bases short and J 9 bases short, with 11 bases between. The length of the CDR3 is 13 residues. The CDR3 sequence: CASSYSDTASYTF. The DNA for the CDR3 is TGTGCCAGCAGTTACTCGGACACTGCGAGCTACACCTTC.

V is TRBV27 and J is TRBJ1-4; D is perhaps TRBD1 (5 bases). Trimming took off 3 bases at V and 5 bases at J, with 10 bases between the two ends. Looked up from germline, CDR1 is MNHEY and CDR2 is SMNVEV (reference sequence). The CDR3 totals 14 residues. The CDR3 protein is CASSLGGGNEKLFF. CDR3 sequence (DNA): TGTGCCAGCAGTTTGGGTGGGGGGAATGAAAAACTGTTTTTT.

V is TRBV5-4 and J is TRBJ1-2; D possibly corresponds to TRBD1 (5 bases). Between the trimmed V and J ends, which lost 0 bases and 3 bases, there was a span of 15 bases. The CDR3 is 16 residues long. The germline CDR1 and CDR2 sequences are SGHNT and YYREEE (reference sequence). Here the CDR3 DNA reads TGTGCCAGCAGCTTGGTAGGGACCCAGAGAGACTATGGCTACACCTTC. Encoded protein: CASSLVGTQRDYGYTF.

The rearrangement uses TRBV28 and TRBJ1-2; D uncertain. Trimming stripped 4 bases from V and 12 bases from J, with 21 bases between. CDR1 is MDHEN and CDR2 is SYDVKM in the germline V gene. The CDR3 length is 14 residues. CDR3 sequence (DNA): TGTGCCAGCAGTTCCCCCCCCCGGGATACCGTAAACACCTTC. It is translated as CASSSPPRDTVNTF.

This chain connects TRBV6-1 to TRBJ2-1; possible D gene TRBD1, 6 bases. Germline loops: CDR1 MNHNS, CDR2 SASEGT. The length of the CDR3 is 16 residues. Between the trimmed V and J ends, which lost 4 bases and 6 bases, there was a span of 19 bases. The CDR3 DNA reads TGTGCCAGCAGTGCTTCAGGTGGGGGCTTCTTCAATGAGCAGTTCTTC. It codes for CASSASGGGFFNEQFF.

As DNA, the CDR3 is TGTGCCAGCAGCACACGGACTAGCGGGGCAGATACGCAGTATTTT. Translation gives CASSTRTSGADTQYF. The V call is TRBV7-6, the J call TRBJ2-3; the match to TRBD2 covers 12 bases. Germline assignment: CDR1 SGHVS and CDR2 FNYEAQ. The CDR3 is 15 residues long. After removal of 5 bases from V and 4 bases from J, the junction contained 4 bases not matched to a gene.

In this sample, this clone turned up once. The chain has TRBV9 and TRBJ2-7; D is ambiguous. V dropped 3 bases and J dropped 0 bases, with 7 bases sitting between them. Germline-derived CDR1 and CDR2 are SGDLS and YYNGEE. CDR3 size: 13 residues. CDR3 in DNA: TGTGCCAGCAGCGCAACCCCCTCCTACGAGCAGTACTTC. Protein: CASSATPSYEQYF. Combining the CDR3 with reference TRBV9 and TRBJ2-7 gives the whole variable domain DSGVTQTPKHLITATGQRVTLRCSPRSGDLSVYWYQQSLDQGLQFLIQYYNGEERAKGNILERFSAQQFPDLHSELNLSSLELGDSALYFCASSATPSYEQYFGPGTRLTVT.

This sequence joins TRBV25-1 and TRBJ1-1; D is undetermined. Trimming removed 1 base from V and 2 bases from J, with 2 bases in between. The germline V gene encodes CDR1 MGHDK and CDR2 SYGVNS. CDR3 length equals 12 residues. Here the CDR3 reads CASSEFNTEAFF. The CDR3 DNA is TGTGCCAGCAGTGAATTTAACACTGAAGCTTTCTTT.

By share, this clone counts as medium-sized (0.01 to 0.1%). CDR3 DNA sequence: TGTGCCAGCAGCTTCGGGCCGTTCACTGAAGCTTTCTTT. It codes for CASSFGPFTEAFF. This chain joins TRBV11-1 and TRBJ1-1; D ambiguous. Trimming left V 3 bases short and J 4 bases short, with 9 bases between. CDR3 length: 13 amino acids. Germline V CDR1 and CDR2: SGHAT, FQDESV (reference sequence). Variable domain in full (rest from reference TRBV11-1 and TRBJ1-1): EAEVAQSPRYKITEKSQAVAFWCDPISGHATLYWYRQILGQGPELLVQFQDESVVDDSQLPKDRFSAERLKGVDSTLKIQPAELGDSAMYLCASSFGPFTEAFFGQGTRLTVV.